This T cell receptor beta chain was retrieved from a study of vaccination and CD4 T cells after COVID-19 (dated by TCRdb to the early 2020s). Concerning the study at large: SARS-CoV-2 positivity had been established in the convalescent patients by nasal swab PCR, and mild disease was recorded in nine or ten of these patients and severe disease in one. Six males and four females were included in the convalescent cohort, with two Hispanic individuals, seven Caucasians, two Asians and one multiracial person represented. The time from the second vaccine dose to post-vaccine blood sampling had a median of around 72 days and ranged from about 13 to 250 days. Two doses of either the Pfizer-BioNTech BNT162b2 vaccine (n=8) or the Moderna mRNA-1273 vaccine (n=2) were administered to participants. The cultures were stimulated with overlapping spike peptide pools from SARS-CoV-2 and from the common cold coronaviruses HCoV-NL63, HCoV-OC43 and HCoV-229E. Post-COVID blood samples were collected from convalescent patients a median of approximately 93 days after diagnosis, with a range of roughly 30 to 161 days. In control cultures, a CEFX viral epitope pool was used as positive control, an HIV-1 Nef peptide pool was used as negative control, or no peptide was added. For three convalescent patients, samples were collected at an early post-vaccination timepoint (day 14) as well as at a late post-vaccination timepoint (days 161 to 241). In over 8 COVID-19 convalescent patients and a few infection-naive healthy vaccine recipients, the spike-specific CD4+ TCR repertoire before mRNA vaccination was compared with the repertoire after mRNA vaccination.

In light of the paper, this sample's time point label describes: late sampling 161 to 241 days after vaccination in a few convalescent patients. The treatment or condition label corresponds to: roughly 11-day PBMC culture with coronavirus spike peptide pools or control peptides (ViraFEST assay). The ViraFEST assay, used in the study, expanded antigen-specific T cells with peptide pools and then identified the expanded clonotypes through TCR sequencing. Positive SARS-CoV-2 PCR tests in the convalescent patients dated from March to December 2020, before Alpha, Beta and Delta variants emerged in the United States. Each well held two million PBMCs cultured with roughly 10 ug/ml peptide pools in IMDM containing 5% human AB serum and around 10 IU/ml IL-2. Half of the culture medium was replaced with fresh IL-2-containing medium on days 3 and 7. Once the cells had been in culture for about 10 days, the EasySep CD4+ T cell isolation kit was used to isolate CD4+ T cells by negative selection. Ficoll-Paque Plus gradient centrifugation was used to isolate PBMCs from whole blood, and the isolated PBMCs were then either used fresh or cryopreserved at -140C. Each culture condition was generally run in triplicate wells.

This clonotype appeared a few times. Its recognized antigen is unknown. No base-level quality is on record; no much larger clone is a single base apart. The investigation overall reported the following: The median count of SARS-CoV-2-reactive clonotypes went up from approximately 20 after infection to more than 30 after vaccination, although the change was not significant. In convalescent patients, nearly all vaccine-specific clones (304 of 307) were found to be mono-reactive for SARS-CoV-2 spike rather than cross-reactive with common cold coronaviruses. Among the post-vaccine SARS-CoV-2-reactive clones in convalescent patients, a median 86.3% showed up only after vaccination, which suggests vaccine-specific priming. Only a relatively small number of convalescent patients were included in the study, and early timepoints following natural infection were not analyzed.

Library creation used PCR. DNA from cultured CD4+ T cells underwent TCR sequencing with the Oncomine TCR Beta short-read assay at the Johns Hopkins FTIC core. Genomic DNA was extracted from the cultured CD4+ T cells with the QIAamp micro DNA kit. Oncomine TCR Beta libraries from cultured CD4+ T cells were pooled using unique dual indexes and sequenced on an Illumina iSeq 100. Concerning the study's data processing: Non-productive sequences were removed, and CDR3s not starting with C, not ending with F or W, or shorter than 7 amino acids were discarded. Antigen-specific clonotypes were identified with the MANAFEST web application by comparing peptide-stimulated wells with reference and other culture wells. Positive clones required FDR below 0.05, an odds ratio above 5, and productive frequency above 0.1% in at least two of three replicate wells. A clonotype counted as cross-reactive if it showed significant expansion both in the SARS-CoV-2 spike wells and in at least one common cold coronavirus spike condition. CDR3 homology was assessed with Levenshtein distances (stringdist) and unrooted phylogenetic trees (ape) in R version 3.6.1. TCRdb reworked the public reads: Q25 trimming with fastp, MiXCR clone assembly, productive beta chains retained. Identical CDR3 proteins give one entry, which carries the most common genes and DNA. TCRdb's processing, not the authors' own work, is the source of the V and J calls. Present in this sample are tens of thousands of distinct CDR3 sequences, approximately 38% of which were seen just once. The ten largest make up 30% of the sample.

Taken from the germline V gene (reference sequence), the CDR1 and CDR2 loops are LNHDA and SQIVND. The CDR3 runs 14 amino acids, cysteine and phenylalanine included. The read is trimmed to its CDR3 DNA, 42 bases read in frame from base 1. The germline ends are 14 bases apart after V is trimmed by 8 bases and J by 3 bases. Recombination linked TRBV19 to TRBJ1-5; matching of 5 bases hints at TRBD1 as the D gene. The sample was CD4+ T cells from blood, cultured in vitro, taken about 7 months after SARS-CoV-2 vaccination. This sequence was found in a human donor who had recovered from COVID-19. The nucleotides read TGTGCCAGTGACACCAGGGTCTACAATCAGCCCCAGCATTTT. It translates as CASDTRVYNQPQHF.